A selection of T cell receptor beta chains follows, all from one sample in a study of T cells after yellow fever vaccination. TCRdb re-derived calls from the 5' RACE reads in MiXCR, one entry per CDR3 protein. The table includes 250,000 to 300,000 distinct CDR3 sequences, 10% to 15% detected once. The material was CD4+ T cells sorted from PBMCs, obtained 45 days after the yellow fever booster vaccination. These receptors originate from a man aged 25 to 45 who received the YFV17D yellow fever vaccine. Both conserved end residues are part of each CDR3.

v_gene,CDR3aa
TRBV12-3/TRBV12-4,CARSLLLGVAGGRKNIQYF
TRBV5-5,CASTSEWPSGSEETQYF
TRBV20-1,CSARLDTGKDQPQHF
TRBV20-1,CSALDGEKLFF
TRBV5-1,CASSPGGTTQETQYF
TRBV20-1,CSASDQQGAQGDTQYF
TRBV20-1,CSAAVFGRSDGELFF
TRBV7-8,CASSLHGGNQPQHF
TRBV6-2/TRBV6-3,CASSRDRGPNEQFF
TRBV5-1,CASSSRTGANEQFF
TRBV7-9,CASTSPGLAGEQYF
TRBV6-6,CASSYSDGEKLFF
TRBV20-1,CSAEAGVATQYF
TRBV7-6,CASRQTSGRDTDTQYF
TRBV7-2,CASSQDRVQHF
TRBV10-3,CATKPALAERYNEQFF
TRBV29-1,CSASDTGAIYEQFF
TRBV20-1,CSARGEDSYYSYTF
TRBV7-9,CASSLVLGSQETQYF
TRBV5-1,CASSLGGREETQYF
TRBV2,CASSGTGGNTEAFF
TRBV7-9,CASLASGSNEQFF
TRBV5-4,CASSLDAGGRNEQFF
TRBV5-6,CASRDSHLQETQYF
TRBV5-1,CASSLQLAGAPPDTQYF
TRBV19,CASNRARGRSTDTQYF
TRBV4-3,CASSQDRATDTYEQYF
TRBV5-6,CASSPRTSGKDTDTQYF
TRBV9,CASRGTANTGELFF
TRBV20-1,CSASGAGLAGGPRDTDTQYF
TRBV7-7,CASSPGRLGGDTQYF
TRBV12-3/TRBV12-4,CASTWEGGPSGEQFF
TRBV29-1,CSVAPRFNNEQFF